This T cell receptor beta chain stems from a study of CD8+ T cells in alopecia areata. Indicated treatment: oral pan-JAK inhibitor, 5-10 mg twice daily. The CDR3 covers 17 residues. Looked up from germline, CDR1 is SNHLY and CDR2 is FYNNEI. The V end lost 3 bases, the J end lost 0 bases, and 12 bases lay between the germline ends. Sequencing templates came from extracted RNA that was reverse transcribed into cDNA. Produced via immunoSEQ multiplex PCR; TCRdb's table is partial and in-frame only. The sample shows about 140,000 clones, roughly 54% of them seen only once. Source: CD8+ T cells sorted from blood, taken at week 4, from a patient treated with tofacitinib. This receptor was taken from a human donor with alopecia areata. The chain is built from TRBV2 and TRBJ2-6, with D uncertain. CDR3 residues: CASSERSVISGANVLTF. DNA of the CDR3: TGTGCCAGCAGTGAGAGAAGCGTCATCTCTGGGGCCAACGTCCTGACTTTC.